This T cell receptor beta chain is from a study of PD-1 blockade in mismatch repair-deficient tumors. Libraries were prepared by immunoSEQ multiplex PCR; TCRdb keeps only in-frame clonotypes and omits some of them. The sample lists just under 10,000 clones; approximately 83% were seen once. This clone is labeled medium-sized (0.01 to 0.1%). Its antigen is unidentified. Additional DNA sequences in this sample encode the identical CDR3. General observations from the study: Approximately 130 unique blood TCRs came from expansion to three of seven peptides.

Time point here: roughly 11-day in vitro stimulation with candidate neoantigen peptide 2. Mismatch repair deficiency was confirmed in all patients, by PCR or immunohistochemistry. Cells were stimulated 10 days with each of seven or eight ELISpot-reactive neoantigens. An identically run culture lacking peptide was the fold-change baseline. Material: cells cultured in vitro, obtained from a patient treated with pembrolizumab. The sequence came from an adult with mismatch repair-deficient cancer.

The CDR3 nucleotides are TGTGCCAGCAGTTACTCAGCGGGTGGCTACACCTTC. This gives the protein CASSYSAGGYTF. The chain links TRBV6-6 to TRBJ1-2; no clear D. The CDR3 spans 12 residues. CDR1 and CDR2 (germline): MNHNY, SVGAGI (reference sequence). Trimming pared 0 bases from V and 7 bases from J, leaving 6 bases between.